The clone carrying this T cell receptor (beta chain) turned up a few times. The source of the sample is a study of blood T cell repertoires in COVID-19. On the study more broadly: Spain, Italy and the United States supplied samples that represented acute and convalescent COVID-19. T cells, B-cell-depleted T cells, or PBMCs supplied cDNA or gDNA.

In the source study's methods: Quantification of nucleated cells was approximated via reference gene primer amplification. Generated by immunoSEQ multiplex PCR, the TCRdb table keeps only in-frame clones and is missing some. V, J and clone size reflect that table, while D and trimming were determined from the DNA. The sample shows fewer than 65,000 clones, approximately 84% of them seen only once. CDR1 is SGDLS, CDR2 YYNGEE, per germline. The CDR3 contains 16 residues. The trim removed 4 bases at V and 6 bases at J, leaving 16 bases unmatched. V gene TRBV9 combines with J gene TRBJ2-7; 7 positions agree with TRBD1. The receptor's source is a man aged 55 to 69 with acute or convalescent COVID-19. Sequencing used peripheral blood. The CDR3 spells CASSPNPRQGLGEQYF. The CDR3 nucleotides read TGTGCCAGCAGCCCTAACCCGAGACAGGGTTTGGGCGAGCAGTACTTC.